The 31 T cell receptor beta chains reported below all come from one sample, sequenced in a study of cytomegalovirus exposure and HLA in healthy donors. 13 Jbeta primers and 60 Vbeta primers were used for the PCR. The method was immunoSEQ multiplex PCR; TCRdb's version includes in-frame clones alone and lacks a portion of them. The top ten hold 0.55% to 0.75% of the sample, which has about 200,000 clones, 76% seen once. Sequenced input: PBMCs. These receptors were taken from a man younger than 35 in good health and CMV-seronegative.

The rearrangement links TRBV5-1 to TRBJ2-7; D gene unclear. This CDR3 is 14 amino acids long. Trimming removed 0 bases from V and 2 bases from J, with 9 bases in between. From germline, CDR1 is SGHRS and CDR2 YFSETQ. The CDR3 sequence is CASSLVGSPYEQYF. The CDR3 DNA reads TGCGCCAGCAGCTTGGTGGGCAGTCCCTACGAGCAGTACTTC.

Only a few counts were recorded for this clone. The J gene is TRBJ2-7, the V gene TRBV7-8, with TRBD2 matching 9 bases. Germline values: CDR1 SGHVS, CDR2 FQNEAQ. Trimming took 1 base from V and 3 from J; bases not matched to a gene: 1. This CDR3 contains 14 residues. DNA for the CDR3: TGTGCCAGCAGCTTAGAACTAGCGGGCTACGAGCAGTACTTC. It encodes CASSLELAGYEQYF.

Only one count was recorded for this clone. The chain combines TRBV5-6 with TRBJ2-5; D not certain. The DNA end lines up better with TRBJ2-7; the J call may be wrong. The CDR3 has 13 amino acids. The germline gives CDR1 SGHDT, CDR2 YYEEEE. The CDR3 DNA is TGTGCCAGTCCCCCCGGGTTCGGCTACGAGCAGTACTTC. Encoded protein: CASPPGFGYEQYF.

The chain is built from TRBV2 and TRBJ2-5, with TRBD1 identical over 11 bases. This CDR3 spans 14 amino acids. The germline CDR1 and CDR2 sequences are SNHLY and FYNNEI. Trimming at V came to 4 bases and at J to 5 bases, leaving 3 bases not matched to a gene. CDR3 sequence (DNA): TGTGCCAGCAGTGCTAGGGACAGGGGGGAGACCCAGTACTTC. This translates into CASSARDRGETQYF.

The chain combines TRBV13 with TRBJ2-5, with D perhaps TRBD2 (5 bases). The V end was cut by 8 bases, the J end by 1 base, with 14 bases between. The CDR3 length is 14 residues. The germline V gene encodes CDR1 PRHDT and CDR2 FYEKMQ (reference sequence). CDR3 in amino acids: CASSGPGTQETQYF. In nucleotides, the CDR3 is TGTGCCAGCTCCGGCCCGGGAACCCAAGAGACCCAGTACTTC.

This clone was counted between two and nine times. The CDR3: CATSPSDRGGSYEQYF. The CDR3 region has the DNA TGTGCCACCAGCCCTTCCGACAGGGGAGGATCCTACGAGCAGTACTTC. The V gene is TRBV15, the J gene TRBJ2-7; 8 nucleotides align to TRBD1. The germline CDR1 and CDR2 sequences are LNHNV and YYDKDF (reference sequence). V was clipped by 5 bases and J by 1 base; unmatched bases: 10. This CDR3 comprises 16 residues.

The rearrangement links TRBV29-1 to TRBJ2-1, with no clear D. The CDR3 sequence is 13 residues long. Germline V gene lookup returns CDR1 SQVTM and CDR2 ANQGSEA. The ends were cut back, 4 bases at V and 3 bases at J, with 10 bases in the middle. The CDR3 DNA follows: TGCAGCGTTGTGGCTCAGTACTACAATGAGCAGTTCTTC. This encodes CSVVAQYYNEQFF.

This clone was recorded once. The rearrangement links TRBV30 to TRBJ2-1; the match to TRBD2 covers 11 bases. With V trimmed by 1 base and J by 13 bases, 12 bases remained unmatched. Germline V CDR1 and CDR2: GTSNPN, SVGIG (reference sequence). CDR3 length: 15 residues. CDR3 DNA: TGTGCCTGGAGTGAGGTGCTAGCGGGAGGAATATTTCAGTTCTTC. Translation gives CAWSEVLAGGIFQFF. Complete variable domain (other parts from reference TRBV30 and TRBJ2-1): SQTIHQWPATLVQPVGSPLSLECTVEGTSNPNLYWYRQAAGRGLQLLFYSVGIGQISSEVPQNLSASRPQDRQFILSSKKLLLSDSGFYLCAWSEVLAGGIFQFFGPGTRLTVL.

The CDR3 reads CASSEDRANYGYTF. CDR3 coding DNA: TGTGCCAGTAGCGAGGACAGAGCTAACTATGGCTACACCTTC. V and J are TRBV19 and TRBJ1-2, with D possibly matching TRBD1 (6 bases). Deletions cut 6 bases from V and 0 bases from J, with 11 bases between. Germline CDR1 is LNHDA and CDR2 is SQIVND (reference sequence). The CDR3 contains 14 residues.

This chain uses TRBV19 with TRBJ2-7, with D tentatively TRBD1 (6 bases). Per the germline V gene, CDR1 is LNHDA and CDR2 is SQIVND (reference sequence). V was cut by 4 bases and J by 1 base, with 14 bases left in between. This CDR3 contains 15 residues. The CDR3 sequence: CASSRDILSSYEQYF. CDR3 DNA sequence: TGTGCCAGTAGTAGGGACATCTTATCATCCTACGAGCAGTACTTC.

The CDR3 is CATSGSITSGKGETQYF. The CDR3 region has the DNA TGTGCCACCAGCGGGTCAATAACTAGCGGGAAAGGCGAGACCCAGTACTTC. The chain is built from TRBV15 and TRBJ2-5; 10 positions agree with TRBD2. This CDR3 is built from 17 residues. Germline V lookup: CDR1 LNHNV, CDR2 YYDKDF (reference sequence). V lost 5 bases to trimming and J lost 5 bases; unmatched junction nucleotides: 14. The variable domain in full, with the rest retrieved from reference TRBV15 and TRBJ2-5, is DAMVIQNPRYQVTQFGKPVTLSCSQTLNHNVMYWYQQKSSQAPKLLFHYYDKDFNNEADTPDNFQSRRPNTSFCFLDIRSPGLGDTAMYLCATSGSITSGKGETQYFGPGTRLLVL.

This chain joins TRBV7-9 and TRBJ1-1; 8 nucleotides match TRBD1. Per germline, CDR1 SEHNR and CDR2 FQNEAQ (reference sequence). The CDR3 sequence is 15 residues long. The chain's CDR3 is CATKGQGLMNTEAFF. CDR3 DNA sequence: TGTGCAACAAAAGGACAGGGCCTCATGAACACTGAAGCTTTCTTT.

To note about this clone: This CDR3 is also generated by other DNA sequences in the sample. The rearrangement joins TRBV29-1 to TRBJ2-1; the D gene is possibly TRBD1 (6 bases). Germline V gene lookup returns CDR1 SQVTM and CDR2 ANQGSEA. Deletions cut 6 bases from V and 7 bases from J, with 10 bases between. The CDR3 has 11 residues. The DNA for the CDR3 is TGCAGCGTAGCGACAGGAAATGAGCAGTTCTTC. The encoded protein is CSVATGNEQFF.

The V call is TRBV29-1, the J call TRBJ1-1, with a possible D match to TRBD1 (6 bases). Looked up from germline, CDR1 is SQVTM and CDR2 is ANQGSEA. V was clipped by 3 bases and J by 5 bases, with 13 bases between them. This CDR3 comprises 13 residues. CDR3 sequence: CSVDWGLGTEAFF. CDR3 DNA: TGCAGCGTTGATTGGGGGCTCGGAACTGAAGCTTTCTTT.

The gene calls are TRBV27 and TRBJ1-5; D possibly corresponds to TRBD1 (6 bases). CDR1 and CDR2 (germline): MNHEY, SMNVEV (reference sequence). This CDR3 region has 15 residues. Between the trimmed V and J ends, which lost 4 bases and 1 base, there was a span of 11 bases. Here the CDR3 reads CASSSVGGSNQPQHF. The DNA of the CDR3 is TGTGCCAGCAGTTCAGTAGGGGGAAGCAATCAGCCCCAGCATTTT.

As concerns this clone: The same CDR3 arises from other DNA sequences in this sample as well. CDR3 DNA sequence: TGCGCCAGCAGCTTGGGGCCGGGCGGGGAGACCCAGTACTTC. Protein: CASSLGPGGETQYF. This chain uses TRBV5-1 with TRBJ2-5, with D perhaps TRBD2 (5 bases). Per the germline V gene, CDR1 is SGHRS and CDR2 is YFSETQ. The CDR3 spans 14 residues. Trimming left V 0 bases short and J 5 bases short, with 11 bases between.

Worth noting for this clone: Other DNA sequences of this sample code for an identical CDR3. The gene calls are TRBV5-4 and TRBJ2-7; D is perhaps TRBD2 (5 bases). Trimming pared 4 bases from V and 4 bases from J, leaving 18 bases between. CDR3 length equals 15 residues. Germline V lookup: CDR1 SGHNT, CDR2 YYREEE (reference sequence). CDR3 loop: CASSPGLAGTYEQYF. As DNA, the CDR3 is TGTGCCAGCAGCCCCGGCCTAGCAGGAACGTACGAGCAGTACTTC.

The chain has TRBV5-1 and TRBJ1-3; D might be TRBD1 (5 bases). V lost 1 base and J lost 1, with 12 bases in between. CDR3 length: 16 amino acids. Germline V lookup: CDR1 SGHRS, CDR2 YFSETQ. The CDR3 loop is CASSLTGPASGNTIYF. CDR3 DNA sequence: TGCGCCAGCAGCTTGACAGGACCAGCATCTGGAAACACCATATATTTT.

This clone was counted only a few times. The rearrangement links TRBV2 to TRBJ2-7, with D unclear. V lost 1 base to trimming and J lost 4 bases, with 8 bases between them. The CDR3 sequence is 13 residues long. In germline, CDR1 is SNHLY, CDR2 FYNNEI. CDR3 loop: CASSEEQNYEQYF. Here the CDR3 DNA reads TGTGCCAGCAGTGAAGAACAGAATTACGAGCAGTACTTC.

This clone was seen a handful of times. The chain is built from TRBV7-8 and TRBJ1-2, with a possible D match to TRBD1 (6 bases). CDR3 length: 13 amino acids. The V and J ends lost 5 bases and 2 bases respectively, with 9 bases between them. The germline V gene encodes CDR1 SGHVS and CDR2 FQNEAQ. CDR3 nucleotide sequence: TGTGCCAGCAGCCCAGACAGGAACTATGGCTACACCTTC. Translation gives CASSPDRNYGYTF.

The V and J genes are TRBV2 and TRBJ1-1; no definite D call. Trimming took 4 bases from V and 0 from J, leaving 9 bases between them. Germline CDR1 reads SNHLY; CDR2 reads FYNNEI. CDR3 size: 14 residues. As DNA, the CDR3 is TGTGCCAGCAGTGGGCGACACATGAACACTGAAGCTTTCTTT. Amino acids: CASSGRHMNTEAFF.

CDR3: CASDLGTSGRLGDTQYF. DNA of the CDR3: TGCGCCAGCGATCTAGGGACTAGCGGGAGACTTGGAGATACGCAGTATTTT. This sequence joins TRBV5-1 and TRBJ2-3, with 14 positions matching TRBD2. V lost 7 bases to trimming and J lost 5 bases; unmatched junction nucleotides: 12. The CDR3 totals 17 residues. The germline CDR1 and CDR2 sequences are SGHRS and YFSETQ.

This clone was seen only a few times. This chain links TRBV30 with TRBJ1-5; maybe TRBD1 (5 bases). V was trimmed by 1 base and J by 1 base, leaving 5 bases between them. Germline loops: CDR1 GTSNPN, CDR2 SVGIG (reference sequence). The CDR3 is made up of 13 amino acids. The CDR3 DNA follows: TGTGCCTGGAGTGGACAGAGCAATCAGCCCCAGCATTTT. Its translation is CAWSGQSNQPQHF.

The V and J genes are TRBV30 and TRBJ1-6; possible D gene TRBD1, 6 bases. Germline lookup yields CDR1 GTSNPN and CDR2 SVGIG (reference sequence). The CDR3 spans 14 residues. Trimming pared 3 bases from V and 9 bases from J, leaving 15 bases between. The CDR3 DNA is TGTGCCTGGAGCCGGGACACATGGGGTTCACCCCTCCACTTT. Protein product: CAWSRDTWGSPLHF. The full variable domain, with the rest looked up from reference TRBV30 and TRBJ1-6, is SQTIHQWPATLVQPVGSPLSLECTVEGTSNPNLYWYRQAAGRGLQLLFYSVGIGQISSEVPQNLSASRPQDRQFILSSKKLLLSDSGFYLCAWSRDTWGSPLHFGNGTRLTVT.

This rearrangement joins TRBV15 to TRBJ2-7; weak D call: TRBD1 (5 bases). V lost 2 bases to trimming and J lost 6 bases, with 11 bases between them. Looked up from germline, CDR1 is LNHNV and CDR2 is YYDKDF (reference sequence). The CDR3 totals 13 residues. The CDR3 nucleotides are TGTGCCACCAGCAGACCAGAGCAGGGCGAGCAGTACTTC. Protein: CATSRPEQGEQYF. Full variable domain (outside the CDR3, taken from reference TRBV15 and TRBJ2-7): DAMVIQNPRYQVTQFGKPVTLSCSQTLNHNVMYWYQQKSSQAPKLLFHYYDKDFNNEADTPDNFQSRRPNTSFCFLDIRSPGLGDTAMYLCATSRPEQGEQYFGPGTRLTVT.

The chain employs TRBV27 and TRBJ1-1; D is unclear. CDR3 length equals 12 residues. Trimming removed 6 bases at V and 2 bases at J, with 7 bases between. Looked up from germline, CDR1 is MNHEY and CDR2 is SMNVEV (reference sequence). CDR3 in amino acids: CASRHTNTEAFF. CDR3 sequence (DNA): TGTGCCAGCAGGCATACAAACACTGAAGCTTTCTTT.

This clone was seen more than once but under ten times. The chain links TRBV5-6 to TRBJ1-2, with TRBD1 identical over 7 bases. Germline loops: CDR1 SGHDT, CDR2 YYEEEE. Losses at the gene ends were 4 bases for V and 8 bases for J; bases not matched to a gene: 5. The CDR3 consists of 12 residues. The CDR3 sequence is CASSTRGEGYTF. The CDR3 DNA is TGTGCCAGCAGCACCAGGGGGGAGGGCTACACCTTC. Looking up the rest from reference TRBV5-6 and TRBJ1-2 gives the full variable domain: DAGVTQSPTHLIKTRGQQVTLRCSPKSGHDTVSWYQQALGQGPQFIFQYYEEEERQRGNFPDRFSGHQFPNYSSELNVNALLLGDSALYLCASSTRGEGYTFGSGTRLTVV.

V is TRBV19 and J is TRBJ2-2; 8 bases map to TRBD2. Unmatched junction bases numbered 11, after V lost 8 bases and J lost 0 bases. Germline loops: CDR1 LNHDA, CDR2 SQIVND (reference sequence). The CDR3 runs 17 residues. CDR3 sequence reads: CASRVGSGASNTGELFF. The CDR3 DNA reads as TGTGCCAGTCGGGTAGGTAGCGGGGCGTCGAACACCGGGGAGCTGTTTTTT.

This clone has only a few counts. The V call is TRBV5-6, the J call TRBJ2-6; D is undetermined. The V gene's germline CDR1 is SGHDT and CDR2 YYEEEE. The CDR3 sequence is 13 residues long. Trimming removed 2 bases from V and 6 bases from J, with 6 bases in between. Written as DNA, the CDR3 is TGTGCCAGCAGCTTTAGAGTGGCCAACGTCCTGACTTTC. Protein sequence: CASSFRVANVLTF.

The chain couples TRBV10-1 to TRBJ2-1, with D perhaps matching TRBD2 (5 bases). CDR3 length equals 14 residues. CDR1 and CDR2 (germline): WNHNN, SYGVQD (reference sequence). Trimming pared 4 bases from V and 9 bases from J, leaving 16 bases between. The CDR3 bases are TGCGCCAGCAGTGTATCACTAGTCGCACGTGAGCAGTTCTTC. Amino acids: CASSVSLVAREQFF.

The CDR3 nucleotides read TGTGCCTGGAGGGGGGACAGCTACGAGCAGTACTTC. This sequence encodes CAWRGDSYEQYF. The chain uses TRBV30 and TRBJ2-7; TRBD1 matches 7 bases. From germline, CDR1 is GTSNPN and CDR2 SVGIG (reference sequence). The CDR3 runs 12 residues. J gave up 3 bases and V 3 bases, and 2 bases lay outside the gene matches.